This T cell receptor (beta chain) was sequenced for a study of CD8 T cells in ankylosing spondylitis. Study observations and caveats: Blood from ankylosing spondylitis patients appeared to carry a characteristic roughly eight-variant TCR beta motif. Previously reported in reactive arthritis synovial fluid and blood were some of the motif variants. Disease-linked clones were CD8+ and relatively rare in peripheral blood.

On this clonotype itself: Its antigen is not identified.

TCRdb reprocessed the 5' RACE reads via MiXCR and lists one record per CDR3 protein. The sample shows some 27,000 distinct CDR3 sequences, less than 6.5% of them seen only once. Sequences were obtained from blood, either unsorted or a sorted T cell fraction (not recorded which). This TCR was sampled from a female donor with ankylosing spondylitis or in good health (not recorded which).

DNA for the CDR3: TGTGCCAGCACCGAACACCCCTACGAGCAGTACTTC. This encodes CASTEHPYEQYF. The chain has TRBV2 and TRBJ2-7, with D unclear. CDR1 and CDR2 (germline): SNHLY, FYNNEI. V lost 7 bases and J lost 2, with 9 bases in between. The CDR3 contains 12 residues.